A single sample is the source of the 19 T cell receptor beta chains below, sequenced in a study of blood T cell repertoires in COVID-19. This table comes from immunoSEQ multiplex PCR, and its TCRdb copy is limited to in-frame clones, with some not included. The sample lists just under 80,000 clones; roughly 85% were seen once. The sequencing input was peripheral blood. The origin of the receptors is a human donor in a cohort sampled during active COVID-19.

The chain joins TRBV6-2 or TRBV6-3 to TRBJ2-7, with 11 bases lining up with TRBD2. The germline CDR1 and CDR2 sequences are MNHEY and SVGEGT. The ends lost 6 bases at V and 1 base at J; junction bases unmatched: 8. The CDR3 contains 16 residues. CDR3 sequence reads: CASSRPGLAVSYEQYF. Written as DNA, the CDR3 is TGTGCCAGCAGCCGACCGGGACTAGCGGTATCCTACGAGCAGTACTTC.

This chain uses TRBV24-1 with TRBJ1-2; 10 bases agree with TRBD1. The junction had 11 bases not matched to a gene; V was cut back by 3 bases and J by 8 bases. The CDR3 consists of 16 residues. CDR1 and CDR2 from the germline V gene are KGHDR and SFDVKD. CDR3 in DNA: TGTGCCACCAGTGATCCACGGGACAGGGGAAACGACGGCTACACCTTC. It yields the protein CATSDPRDRGNDGYTF.

The chain recombines TRBV18 with TRBJ2-3, with 7 bases identical to TRBD1. This CDR3 is built from 15 residues. V dropped 4 bases and J dropped 6; count of bases not matched to a gene: 10. Germline V gene sequence: CDR1 KGHSH, CDR2 LQKENI. CDR3 sequence (DNA): TGTGCCAGCTCACATACAACAGGGGATGACGATACGCAGTATTTT. Amino acids: CASSHTTGDDDTQYF.

This clone showed up many times. The chain employs TRBV15 and TRBJ2-1; 10 nucleotides line up with TRBD2. CDR3 size: 21 residues. CDR1 and CDR2 from the germline V gene are LNHNV and YYDKDF (reference sequence). Trimming cost V 1 base and J 0 bases; bases outside gene matches: 15. The CDR3 sequence is CATSRVYQREGPFRSYNEQFF. CDR3 bases: TGTGCCACCAGCAGAGTTTACCAGCGGGAGGGTCCCTTCCGCTCCTACAATGAGCAGTTCTTC.

The gene calls are TRBV19 and TRBJ1-4, with 7 bases fitting TRBD1. This CDR3 region has 16 residues. With 5 bases clipped from V and 7 bases from J, the junction kept 13 bases outside the gene matches. CDR1 LNHDA and CDR2 SQIVND come from the germline V gene (reference sequence). CDR3 sequence: CASSGEGTEYSEKLFF. The CDR3 DNA sequence: TGTGCCAGTAGTGGGGAAGGGACAGAATACAGTGAAAAACTGTTTTTT.

This chain connects TRBV18 to TRBJ2-2; D is undetermined. Deletions cut 0 bases from V and 8 bases from J, with 7 bases between. This CDR3 is 13 amino acids long. Germline V gene data show CDR1 as KGHSH and CDR2 as LQKENI. Here the CDR3 reads CASSPPAPGELFF. The CDR3 DNA reads TGTGCCAGCTCACCACCGGCCCCTGGGGAGCTGTTTTTT.

The chain couples TRBV7-2 to TRBJ1-2, with D perhaps matching TRBD1 (5 bases). The CDR3 runs 15 residues. The germline V and J ends were trimmed by 1 base and 4 bases, with 13 bases remaining between them. The germline CDR1 and CDR2 sequences are SGHTA and FQGNSA. CDR3 sequence: CASSLDAGTPYGYTF. As DNA, the CDR3 is TGTGCCAGCAGCTTAGACGCCGGGACTCCCTATGGCTACACCTTC.

This clone appeared a few times. The chain links TRBV28 to TRBJ1-3; 7 nucleotides agree with TRBD1. The CDR3 contains 15 residues. The V segment lost 4 bases and the J segment 0 bases; nucleotides outside the gene matches: 3. Germline V lookup: CDR1 MDHEN, CDR2 SYDVKM. The CDR3 DNA sequence: TGTGCCAGCAGTTCGGGGACAGTCTCTGGAAACACCATATATTTT. Translation: CASSSGTVSGNTIYF.

The CDR3 sequence: CASSDGDYGEQFF. The CDR3 DNA reads as TGTGCCAGTAGTGACGGGGACTACGGTGAGCAGTTCTTC. V and J are TRBV19 and TRBJ2-1, with 7 bases identical to TRBD2. The CDR3 length is 13 residues. Germline assignment: CDR1 LNHDA and CDR2 SQIVND (reference sequence). The J segment lost 9 bases and the V segment lost 5 bases, leaving 7 bases of the junction unmatched.

The chain couples TRBV28 to TRBJ1-2; D ambiguous. CDR3 length: 15 amino acids. Trimming removed 3 bases from V and 6 bases from J, with 17 bases in between. Germline CDR1 is MDHEN and CDR2 is SYDVKM. CDR3 in amino acids: CASSFFLRGGNGYTF. In DNA form, the CDR3 reads TGTGCCAGCAGTTTTTTCCTCCGGGGAGGAAATGGCTACACCTTC.

CDR3 region: CASSTTSGGADTQYF. The CDR3 nucleotides are TGTGCCAGCAGTACGACTAGCGGGGGGGCAGATACGCAGTATTTT. This chain links TRBV9 with TRBJ2-3; 14 positions match TRBD2. CDR3 length: 15 amino acids. V lost 5 bases, J lost 4 bases, and 3 bases stayed unmatched. Germline CDR1 SGDLS, CDR2 YYNGEE.

The chain links TRBV4-1 to TRBJ2-3, with TRBD2 matching 11 bases. The ends lost 1 base at V and 3 bases at J; junction bases unmatched: 0. The V gene's germline CDR1 is MGHRA and CDR2 YSYEKL. This CDR3 comprises 15 residues. CDR3 loop: CASSQGLAGTDTQYF. The DNA of the CDR3 is TGCGCCAGCAGCCAAGGACTAGCGGGAACAGATACGCAGTATTTT.

The chain combines TRBV11-2 with TRBJ2-3; no clear D. The CDR3 consists of 13 residues. Germline V gives CDR1 SGHAT, CDR2 FQNNGV. Deletions cut 4 bases from V and 11 bases from J, with 16 bases between. The CDR3 region has the DNA TGTGCCAGCAGCTCCGGGTCAACGGTAGGGCAGTATTTT. Its translation: CASSSGSTVGQYF. Drawing the rest from reference TRBV11-2 and TRBJ2-3, the complete variable domain is EAGVAQSPRYKIIEKRQSVAFWCNPISGHATLYWYQQILGQGPKLLIQFQNNGVVDDSQLPKDRFSAERLKGVDSTLKIQPAKLEDSAVYLCASSSGSTVGQYFGPGTRLTVL.

The gene calls are TRBV27 and TRBJ1-1; D is possibly TRBD1 (5 bases). The V end was cut by 3 bases, the J end by 7 bases, with 12 bases between. CDR1 is MNHEY, CDR2 SMNVEV, per germline (reference sequence). This CDR3 contains 13 residues. CDR3 bases: TGTGCCAGCAGTTTTCGGCAGGGATATGAAGCTTTCTTT. Protein: CASSFRQGYEAFF.

V usage is TRBV2 and J usage is TRBJ2-2; 8 nucleotides align to TRBD2. V trimming: 11 bases; J trimming: 6 bases; junction bases outside the gene matches: 11. CDR3 length: 14 residues. Germline values: CDR1 SNHLY, CDR2 FYNNEI. CDR3 coding DNA: TGTGCCGGAAGAGCGGGAGTCGTGTCCGGGGAGCTGTTTTTT. Protein: CAGRAGVVSGELFF.

This chain links TRBV5-6 with TRBJ1-2, with 8 bases identical to TRBD1. Germline assignment: CDR1 SGHDT and CDR2 YYEEEE. This CDR3 contains 17 residues. V lost 0 bases and J lost 7; bases outside the gene matches: 14. The CDR3 sequence: CASSLVVPRGHLGGYTF. CDR3 nucleotides: TGTGCCAGCAGCTTGGTGGTCCCCAGGGGGCATTTAGGTGGCTACACCTTC.

Worth noting for this clone: Germline is not matched at one junction end, which may reflect a read error. The CDR3 region is CAITEGQSQETQYF. CDR3 bases: TGTGCCATCACTGAGGGACAGTCCCAAGAGACCCAGTACTTC. V and J are TRBV10-3 and TRBJ2-5, with 7 bases fitting TRBD1. Germline lookup yields CDR1 ENHRY and CDR2 SYGVKD. The CDR3 is 14 amino acids.

The chain employs TRBV3-1 (or the pseudogene TRBV3-2) and TRBJ2-3, with TRBD2 matching over 10 bases. V shed 8 bases, J shed 5 bases, and the junction held 10 bases outside the gene matches. In germline, CDR1 is LGHDT, CDR2 YNNKEL (reference sequence). This CDR3 spans 15 amino acids. The CDR3 nucleotides read TGTGCCAGCCCAACTGAGCGGGAGGGAGGAGATACGCAGTATTTT. The encoded protein is CASPTEREGGDTQYF.

V gene TRBV7-9 combines with J gene TRBJ2-4; possible D gene TRBD2, 5 bases. Germline V gives CDR1 SEHNR, CDR2 FQNEAQ (reference sequence). V gave up 5 bases and J gave up 0 bases, with 11 bases separating them. CDR3 size: 15 residues. CDR3: CASSPWTLAKNIQYF. CDR3 nucleotide sequence: TGTGCCAGCAGCCCCTGGACTCTAGCCAAAAACATTCAGTACTTC.